Each of the 15 T cell receptor beta chains below was sequenced from the same sample in a study of CD8 T cells in Susac syndrome. Random-hexamer reverse transcription was applied to about 0.5 to 1 ug RNA. Using its own MiXCR run on the immunoSEQ multiplex PCR reads, TCRdb lists one record per CDR3 protein. The sample records about 210,000 distinct CDR3 sequences, approximately 93% being singletons. The specimen was CD4+ T cells from PBMCs. The receptors originated from a human donor in good health.

The chain joins TRBV29-1 to TRBJ2-7; D may be TRBD1 (6 bases). Per germline, CDR1 SQVTM and CDR2 ANQGSEA. Trimming took off 7 bases at V and 3 bases at J, with 13 bases between the two ends. CDR3 length equals 12 residues. CDR3 bases: TGCAGCGCTTCCTCGACAGGCTACGAGCAGTACTTC. The encoded protein is CSASSTGYEQYF.

The CDR3 sequence: CASRILAVQETQYF. Written as DNA, the CDR3 is TGTGCCAGCAGGATACTAGCGGTGCAAGAGACCCAGTACTTC. The rearrangement links TRBV6-5 to TRBJ2-5, with 8 bases lining up with TRBD2. Germline CDR1 is MNHEY and CDR2 is SVGAGI. V shed 6 bases and J 2 bases; nucleotides not matched to a gene: 5. The CDR3 sequence is 14 residues long.

The chain joins TRBV10-2 to TRBJ1-2; TRBD1 agrees at 8 bases. Trimming cost V 7 bases and J 6 bases; bases outside gene matches: 13. CDR1 WSHSY and CDR2 SAAADI come from the germline V gene. CDR3 length: 15 residues. The CDR3 is CASKAGGAGAHGYTF. The DNA for the CDR3 is TGCGCCAGCAAAGCAGGGGGCGCGGGCGCCCATGGCTACACCTTC.

The V and J genes are TRBV2 and TRBJ1-2, with 7 nucleotides matching TRBD1. V lost 6 bases, J lost 2 bases, and 3 bases stayed unmatched. The CDR3 runs to 13 residues. CDR1 is SNHLY, CDR2 FYNNEI, per germline. CDR3 amino acids: CASRLRGNYGYTF. CDR3 DNA: TGTGCCAGCAGACTCAGGGGGAACTATGGCTACACCTTC.

The chain employs TRBV10-3 and TRBJ1-5; TRBD1 might be the D (6 bases). The germline V and J ends were trimmed by 7 bases and 4 bases, with 11 bases remaining between them. The V gene's germline CDR1 is ENHRY and CDR2 SYGVKD. The CDR3 is 13 amino acids. DNA for the CDR3: TGTGCCATCAAGGACAGCCAAAATCAGCCCCAGCATTTT. The encoded protein is CAIKDSQNQPQHF.

This chain connects TRBV5-1 to TRBJ2-3; 10 positions agree with TRBD2. The CDR3 sequence is 16 residues long. V shed 4 bases, J shed 1 base, and the junction held 6 bases outside the gene matches. The germline gives CDR1 SGHRS, CDR2 YFSETQ. The CDR3 spells CASSGRTSGGTDTQYF. In nucleotides, the CDR3 is TGCGCCAGCAGCGGAAGAACTAGCGGGGGCACAGATACGCAGTATTTT.

A single count supports this clonotype. This sequence joins TRBV6-6 and TRBJ2-3, with 8 positions matching TRBD1. This CDR3 spans 15 amino acids. Germline trimming cut 6 bases from V and 0 bases from J; bases unmatched to any gene: 5. Germline CDR1 and CDR2: MNHNY and SVGAGI (reference sequence). In DNA, the CDR3 is TGTGCCAGCAGACTGACAGGGGCTAGCACAGATACGCAGTATTTT. It codes for CASRLTGASTDTQYF.

The chain is built from TRBV14 and TRBJ2-3, with D tentatively TRBD1 (6 bases). The CDR3 sequence is 15 residues long. Trimming took 4 bases from V and 0 from J, leaving 11 bases between them. Germline V gives CDR1 SGHDN, CDR2 FVKESK. In DNA, the CDR3 is TGTGCCAGCAGCCGGGGCAGGGGAAGCACAGATACGCAGTATTTT. The encoded protein is CASSRGRGSTDTQYF.

The count of this clonotype is one. The gene calls are TRBV2 and TRBJ1-4; 8 bases are a match to TRBD1. Trimming removed 7 bases from V and 4 bases from J; junction bases left unmatched: 5. Looked up from germline, CDR1 is SNHLY and CDR2 is FYNNEI. This CDR3 comprises 14 residues. CDR3 region: CASNGQGINEKLFF. For the CDR3, the DNA is TGTGCCAGCAACGGACAGGGAATTAATGAAAAACTGTTTTTT.

The genes are TRBV2 and TRBJ2-3; D is unclear. Germline lookup yields CDR1 SNHLY and CDR2 FYNNEI. The CDR3 extends over 11 amino acids. V was shortened by 6 bases and J by 10 bases, with 11 bases between the two germline ends. The CDR3 nucleotides read TGTGCCAGCAGCCCTGTATGGGCGCAGTATTTT. This translates into CASSPVWAQYF. The whole variable domain, filled in from reference TRBV2 and TRBJ2-3, reads EPEVTQTPSHQVTQMGQEVILRCVPISNHLYFYWYRQILGQKVEFLVSFYNNEISEKSEIFDDQFSVERPDGSNFTLKIRSTKLEDSAMYFCASSPVWAQYFGPGTRLTVL.

This clonotype has a single count. The gene calls are TRBV7-3 and TRBJ2-1, with a weak D call TRBD2 (6 bases). There are 13 residues in the CDR3. Germline V gene sequence: CDR1 SGHTA, CDR2 FQGTGA. V was cut by 5 bases and J by 10 bases, with 15 bases left in between. The DNA of the CDR3 is TGTGCCAGCAGCCCGCGGGGTAGGGGCGAGCAGTTCTTC. Translating it yields CASSPRGRGEQFF.

The rearrangement uses TRBV4-2 and TRBJ1-6; D perhaps matches TRBD1 (5 bases). CDR3 length: 15 residues. V gave up 1 base and J gave up 7 bases, with 11 bases separating them. In germline, CDR1 is LGHNA, CDR2 YNFKEQ. CDR3 amino acids: CASSQGRGINSPLHF. The CDR3 bases are TGTGCCAGCAGCCAAGGAAGGGGAATAAATTCACCCCTCCACTTT.

This clonotype was seen a handful of times. This chain uses TRBV29-1 with TRBJ2-7; D might be TRBD1 (5 bases). Trimming took 7 bases from V and 2 from J, leaving 9 bases between them. This CDR3 spans 11 amino acids. CDR1 SQVTM and CDR2 ANQGSEA come from the germline V gene. CDR3 in DNA: TGCAGCGGCTCGACAGCCTACGAGCAGTACTTC. Its translation is CSGSTAYEQYF.

This CDR3 is CASNKGDRENQPQHF. Here the CDR3 DNA reads TGTGCCAGCAATAAAGGAGACAGGGAGAATCAGCCCCAGCATTTT. V and J are TRBV28 and TRBJ1-5, with TRBD1 identical over 7 bases. V dropped 7 bases and J dropped 4; count of bases not matched to a gene: 10. CDR1 MDHEN and CDR2 SYDVKM come from the germline V gene. This CDR3 contains 15 residues.

The rearrangement links TRBV5-6 to TRBJ1-3; the D is unclear. CDR3 length equals 14 residues. CDR1 and CDR2 (germline): SGHDT, YYEEEE. Trimming took 4 bases from V and 4 from J, leaving 12 bases between them. In DNA form, the CDR3 reads TGTGCCAGCAGCGGCGACATGACCGGAAACACCATATATTTT. Its translation: CASSGDMTGNTIYF.